Sequencing of this T cell receptor beta chain was carried out in a study of T cell responses to AZD1222 COVID-19 vaccine. Looking at the study overall: Second-dose intervals near 4 or 12 weeks were combined.

Study-level findings and limits: Variant regions that are unmutated are reportedly the target of nearly half of spike-specific TCRs.

Trimming stripped 3 bases from V and 1 base from J, with 7 bases between. Germline values: CDR1 LNHDA, CDR2 SQIVND (reference sequence). The CDR3 is 15 amino acids. The method was immunoSEQ multiplex PCR; TCRdb's version includes in-frame clones alone and lacks a portion of them. The repertoire holds roughly 100,000 clones, with roughly 82% as singletons. On this clone: Its target is not known.

The source was peripheral blood, collected on day 0 of AZD1222 vaccination. This TCR came from an adult in good health. The V gene is TRBV19, the J gene TRBJ2-6; D is uncertain. The CDR3 reads CASSIPRSGANVLTF. The DNA of the CDR3 is TGTGCCAGTAGTATCCCAAGGTCTGGGGCCAACGTCCTGACTTTC. Combining the CDR3 with reference TRBV19 and TRBJ2-6 gives the whole variable domain DGGITQSPKYLFRKEGQNVTLSCEQNLNHDAMYWYRQDPGQGLRLIYYSQIVNDFQKGDIAEGYSVSREKKESFPLTVTSAQKNPTAFYLCASSIPRSGANVLTFGAGSRLTVL.